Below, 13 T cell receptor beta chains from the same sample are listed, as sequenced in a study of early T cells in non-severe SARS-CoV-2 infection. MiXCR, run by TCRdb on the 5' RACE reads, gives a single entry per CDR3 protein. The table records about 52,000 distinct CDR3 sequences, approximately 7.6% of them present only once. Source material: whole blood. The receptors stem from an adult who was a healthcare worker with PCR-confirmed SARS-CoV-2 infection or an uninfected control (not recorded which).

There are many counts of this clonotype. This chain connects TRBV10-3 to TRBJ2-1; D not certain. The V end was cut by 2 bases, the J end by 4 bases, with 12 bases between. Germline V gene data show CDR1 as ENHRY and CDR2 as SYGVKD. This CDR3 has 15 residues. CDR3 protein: CAISETGRAYNEQFF. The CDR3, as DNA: TGTGCCATCAGTGAGACTGGTCGGGCGTACAATGAGCAGTTCTTC.

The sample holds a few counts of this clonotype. CDR3 DNA sequence: TGTGCCAGCACCGTACGGGGGATCACCGGGGAGCTGTTTTTT. This sequence encodes CASTVRGITGELFF. The V call is TRBV28, the J call TRBJ2-2; tentatively, D is TRBD2 (6 bases). The CDR3 loop spans 14 amino acids. Germline loops: CDR1 MDHEN, CDR2 SYDVKM. V lost 7 bases and J 4 bases, leaving 13 bases between the germline ends.

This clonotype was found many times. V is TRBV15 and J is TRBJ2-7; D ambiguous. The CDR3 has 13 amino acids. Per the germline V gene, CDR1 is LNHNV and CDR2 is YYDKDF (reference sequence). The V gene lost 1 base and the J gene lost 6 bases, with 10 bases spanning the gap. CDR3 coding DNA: TGTGCCACCAGCAGAGTTGACGAAACCGAGCAGTACTTC. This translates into CATSRVDETEQYF.

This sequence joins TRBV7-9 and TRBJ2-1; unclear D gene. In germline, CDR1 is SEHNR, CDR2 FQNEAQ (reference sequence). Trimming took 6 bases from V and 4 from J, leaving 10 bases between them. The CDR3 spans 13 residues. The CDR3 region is CASRPTEYNEQFF. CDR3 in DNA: TGTGCCAGCAGACCTACAGAGTACAATGAGCAGTTCTTC.

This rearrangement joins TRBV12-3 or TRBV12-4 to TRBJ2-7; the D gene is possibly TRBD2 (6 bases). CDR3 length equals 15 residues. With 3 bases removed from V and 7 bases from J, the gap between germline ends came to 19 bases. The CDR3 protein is CASSFGAGTEWEQYF. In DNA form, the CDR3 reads TGTGCCAGCAGTTTTGGGGCGGGGACCGAGTGGGAGCAGTACTTC.

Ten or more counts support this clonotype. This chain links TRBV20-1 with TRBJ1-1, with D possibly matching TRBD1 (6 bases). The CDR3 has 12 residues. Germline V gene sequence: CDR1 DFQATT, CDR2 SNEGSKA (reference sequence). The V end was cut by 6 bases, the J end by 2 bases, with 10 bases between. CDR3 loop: CSARRGNTEAFF. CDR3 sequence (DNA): TGCAGTGCACGCAGGGGAAACACTGAAGCTTTCTTT.

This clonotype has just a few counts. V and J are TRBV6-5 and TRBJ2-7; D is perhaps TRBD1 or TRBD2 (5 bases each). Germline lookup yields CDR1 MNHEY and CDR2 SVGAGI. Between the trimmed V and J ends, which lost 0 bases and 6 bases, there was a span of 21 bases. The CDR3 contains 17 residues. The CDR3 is CASSYSIRSGGVAEQYF. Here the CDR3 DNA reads TGTGCCAGCAGTTACTCGATTAGAAGTGGGGGTGTTGCCGAGCAGTACTTC.

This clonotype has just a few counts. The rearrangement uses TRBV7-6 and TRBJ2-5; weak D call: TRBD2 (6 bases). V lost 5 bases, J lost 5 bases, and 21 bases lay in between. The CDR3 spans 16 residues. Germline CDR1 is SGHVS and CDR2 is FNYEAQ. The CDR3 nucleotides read TGTGCCAGCAGCCCTCTGGACACCCGACTAGACGAGACCCAGTACTTC. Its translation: CASSPLDTRLDETQYF.

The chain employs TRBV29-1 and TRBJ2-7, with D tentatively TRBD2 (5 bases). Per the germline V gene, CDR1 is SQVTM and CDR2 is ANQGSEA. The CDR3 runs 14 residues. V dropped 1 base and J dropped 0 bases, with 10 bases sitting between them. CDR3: CSVEVSGSSYEQYF. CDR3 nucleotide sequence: TGCAGCGTTGAAGTTTCGGGGAGCTCCTACGAGCAGTACTTC.

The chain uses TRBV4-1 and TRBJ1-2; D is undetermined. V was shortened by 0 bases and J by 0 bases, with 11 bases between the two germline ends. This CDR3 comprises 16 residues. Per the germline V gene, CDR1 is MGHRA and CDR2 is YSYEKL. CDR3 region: CASSQDRHRANYGYTF. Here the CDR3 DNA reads TGCGCCAGCAGCCAAGATAGGCACAGAGCTAACTATGGCTACACCTTC.

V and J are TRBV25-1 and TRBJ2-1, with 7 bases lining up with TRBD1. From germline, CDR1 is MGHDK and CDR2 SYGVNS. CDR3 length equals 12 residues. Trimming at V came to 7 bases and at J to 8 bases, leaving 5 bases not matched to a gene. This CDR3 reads CASKEGADEQFF. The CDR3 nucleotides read TGTGCCAGCAAAGAGGGGGCGGATGAGCAGTTCTTC.

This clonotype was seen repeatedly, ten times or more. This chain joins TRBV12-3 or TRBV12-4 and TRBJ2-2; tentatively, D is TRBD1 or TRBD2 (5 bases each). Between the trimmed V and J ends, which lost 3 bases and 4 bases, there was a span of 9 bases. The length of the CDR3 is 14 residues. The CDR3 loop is CASSLGPSTGELFF. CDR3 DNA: TGTGCCAGCAGTTTGGGACCAAGCACCGGGGAGCTGTTTTTT.

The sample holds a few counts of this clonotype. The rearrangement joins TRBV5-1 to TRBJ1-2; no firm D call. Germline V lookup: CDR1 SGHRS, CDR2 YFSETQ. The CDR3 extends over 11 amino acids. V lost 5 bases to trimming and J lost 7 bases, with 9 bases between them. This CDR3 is CASRDLIGYTF. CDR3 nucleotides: TGCGCCAGCAGGGACCTGATTGGCTACACCTTC.